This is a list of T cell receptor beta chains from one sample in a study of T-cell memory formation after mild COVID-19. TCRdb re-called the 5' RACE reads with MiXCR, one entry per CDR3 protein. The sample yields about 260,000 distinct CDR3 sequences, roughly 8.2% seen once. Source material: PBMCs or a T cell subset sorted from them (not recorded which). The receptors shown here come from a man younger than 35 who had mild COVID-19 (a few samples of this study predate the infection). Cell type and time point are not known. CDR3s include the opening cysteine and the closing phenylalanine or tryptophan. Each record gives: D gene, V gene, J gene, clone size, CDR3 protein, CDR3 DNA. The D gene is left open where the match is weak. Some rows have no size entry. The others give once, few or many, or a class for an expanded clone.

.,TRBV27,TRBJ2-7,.,CASSLSPWGSEQYF,TGTGCCAGCAGTTTATCTCCGTGGGGGTCCGAGCAGTACTTC
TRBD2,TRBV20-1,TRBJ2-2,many,CSARMASGGDTGELFF,TGCAGTGCTAGGATGGCTAGCGGGGGGGACACCGGGGAGCTGTTTTTT
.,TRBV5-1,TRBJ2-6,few,CASSLGPGAGANVLTF,TGCGCCAGCAGCTTAGGTCCAGGGGCTGGGGCCAACGTCCTGACTTTC
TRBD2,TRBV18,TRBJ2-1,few,CASSGTSNEQFF,TGTGCCAGCTCCGGGACTAGCAATGAGCAGTTCTTC
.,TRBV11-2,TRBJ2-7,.,CASSNLGQGGHEQYF,TGTGCCAGCAGCAACTTGGGGCAGGGCGGACACGAGCAGTACTTC
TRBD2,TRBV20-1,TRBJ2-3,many,CSASPMKRSGGAPDTQYF,TGCAGTGCTAGCCCCATGAAGCGTAGCGGGGGGGCTCCAGATACGCAGTATTTT
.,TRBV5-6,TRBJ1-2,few,CASSPLGYGYTF,TGTGCCAGCAGCCCCCTTGGATATGGCTACACCTTC
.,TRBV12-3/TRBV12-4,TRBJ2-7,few,CASSFVGSEQYF,TGTGCCAGCAGTTTCGTCGGGAGCGAGCAGTACTTC
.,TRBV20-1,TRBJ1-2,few,CSARDASSGGYTF,TGCAGTGCTAGAGATGCATCCTCCGGTGGCTACACCTTC
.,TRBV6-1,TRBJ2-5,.,CASSEALETQYF,TGTGCCAGCAGTGAAGCTTTAGAGACCCAGTACTTC
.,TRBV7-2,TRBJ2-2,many,CASSLRQIGELFF,TGTGCCAGCAGCTTAAGGCAGATCGGGGAGCTGTTTTTT
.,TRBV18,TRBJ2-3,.,CASSPSVVRFSDTQYF,TGTGCCAGCTCACCATCAGTTGTCAGGTTCTCAGATACGCAGTATTTT
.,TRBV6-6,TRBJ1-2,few,CASSQPGGGWINTF,TGTGCCAGCAGCCAACCAGGAGGGGGGTGGATCAACACCTTC
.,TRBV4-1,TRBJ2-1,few,CASSRVWDGVSNEQFF,TGCGCCAGCAGCCGCGTCTGGGACGGAGTTTCGAATGAGCAGTTCTTC
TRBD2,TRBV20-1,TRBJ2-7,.,CSARDAGTSHEQYF,TGCAGTGCTAGGGATGCCGGGACTAGCCACGAGCAGTACTTC
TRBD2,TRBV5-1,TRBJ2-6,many,CASRGGAGANVLTF,TGCGCCAGCAGGGGAGGGGCTGGGGCCAACGTCCTGACTTTC
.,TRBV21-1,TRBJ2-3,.,CALKFTDTQYF,TGTGCCTTAAAATTCACAGATACGCAGTATTTT
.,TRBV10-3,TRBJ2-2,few,CAIRPSGWAGELFF,TGTGCCATCAGGCCGTCGGGTTGGGCCGGGGAGCTGTTTTTT
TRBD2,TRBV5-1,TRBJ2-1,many,CASGPTSGEQFF,TGCGCCAGCGGGCCGACTAGCGGGGAGCAGTTCTTC
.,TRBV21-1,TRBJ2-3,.,CASSKVTAGCTDTQYF,TGTGCCAGCAGCAAAGTTACAGCGGGGTGCACAGATACGCAGTATTTT
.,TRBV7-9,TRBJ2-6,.,CASSLGVTGANVLTF,TGTGCCAGCAGCTTAGGCGTGACTGGGGCCAACGTCCTGACTTTC
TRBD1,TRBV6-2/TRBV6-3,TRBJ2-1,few,CASSIDRGYNEQFF,TGTGCCAGCAGTATCGACAGGGGGTACAATGAGCAGTTCTTC
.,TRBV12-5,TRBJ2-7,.,CASGFGLGVSYEQYF,TGTGCTAGTGGTTTTGGTCTGGGGGTATCCTACGAGCAGTACTTC
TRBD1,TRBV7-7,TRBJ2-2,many,CASSLAGGTGELFF,TGTGCCAGCAGCTTGGCAGGGGGCACCGGGGAGCTGTTTTTT
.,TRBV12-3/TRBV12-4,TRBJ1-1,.,CASSLRRVGTTEAFF,TGTGCCAGCAGTTTAAGGAGGGTGGGAACGACTGAAGCTTTCTTT
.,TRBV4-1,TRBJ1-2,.,CASSQVGLPLGGYTF,TGCGCCAGCAGCCAAGTGGGCCTTCCCCTGGGTGGCTACACCTTC
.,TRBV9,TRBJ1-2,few,CASKQTGTLYGYTF,TGTGCCAGCAAGCAGACGGGTACACTTTATGGCTACACCTTC
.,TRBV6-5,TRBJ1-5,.,CASSYLSVNQPQHF,TGTGCCAGCAGTTACTTGTCAGTCAATCAGCCCCAGCATTTT
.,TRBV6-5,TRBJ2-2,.,CASSFRGAAGELFF,TGTGCCAGCAGTTTCAGAGGGGCGGCCGGGGAGCTGTTTTTT